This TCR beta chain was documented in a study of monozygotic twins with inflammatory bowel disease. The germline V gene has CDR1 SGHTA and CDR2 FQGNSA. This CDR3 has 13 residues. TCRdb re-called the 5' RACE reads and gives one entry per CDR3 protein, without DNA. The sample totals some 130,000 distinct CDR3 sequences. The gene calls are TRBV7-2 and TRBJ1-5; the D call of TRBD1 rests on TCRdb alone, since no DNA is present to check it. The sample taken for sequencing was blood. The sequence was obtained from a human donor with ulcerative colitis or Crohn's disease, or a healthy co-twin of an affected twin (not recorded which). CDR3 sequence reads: CASSSKGGRPQHF.